The rows below give T cell receptor beta chains drawn from one sample of a study of CD8 T cells in ankylosing spondylitis. MiXCR, applied by TCRdb to the 5' RACE reads, yields one record per CDR3 protein. In the table there are about 800,000 distinct CDR3 sequences, around 11% of which are singletons. Source material: blood, either unsorted or a sorted T cell fraction (not recorded which). These receptors were obtained from a male donor with ankylosing spondylitis. Each CDR3 is given with its conserved first and last residue. The D gene is left open where the match is weak. Rows may omit the clone size; those that give it use once, few, many or a size class.

>few|TRBV20-1|TRBJ2-1|15|TRBD2
CSALGLAGNYNEQFF
TGCAGTGCATTGGGACTAGCGGGTAACTACAATGAGCAGTTCTTC
>few|TRBV7-9|TRBJ1-1|15|-
CASSLEAARLAEAFF
TGTGCCAGCAGCTTAGAGGCGGCAAGGTTGGCTGAAGCTTTCTTT
>many|TRBV5-5|TRBJ2-3|13|-
CASSLTLADTQYF
TGTGCCAGCAGCTTGACCCTGGCAGATACGCAGTATTTT
>few|TRBV20-1|TRBJ1-4|16|-
CSARVSGFRNNEKLFF
TGCAGTGCCAGGGTTTCAGGATTTCGGAACAATGAAAAACTGTTTTTT
>few|TRBV18|TRBJ2-1|13|-
CASSRAEEYEQFF
TGTGCCAGCTCACGAGCCGAGGAATATGAGCAGTTCTTC
>-|TRBV3-1|TRBJ1-1|15|-
CASSQAFGGGAEAFF
TGTGCCAGCAGCCAAGCATTCGGAGGGGGTGCTGAAGCTTTCTTT
>many|TRBV5-1|TRBJ1-1|12|-
CASSPLGDEAFF
TGCGCCAGCAGCCCCCTGGGTGATGAAGCTTTCTTT
>-|TRBV27|TRBJ2-5|14|-
CASSNYVGQETQYF
TGTGCCAGCAGTAATTACGTCGGCCAAGAGACCCAGTACTTC
>few|TRBV6-5|TRBJ1-1|18|TRBD1
CASSYIRTGGRLNTEAFF
TGTGCCAGCAGTTACATCCGGACAGGGGGCCGTCTGAACACTGAAGCTTTCTTT
>-|TRBV7-2|TRBJ2-3|16|TRBD1
CASSRNRGRGLDTQYF
TGTGCCAGCAGCCGTAACAGGGGGCGCGGGCTCGATACGCAGTATTTT
>-|TRBV24-1|TRBJ2-3|15|-
CATSDPGRSTDTQYF
TGTGCCACCAGTGACCCCGGGAGATCCACAGATACGCAGTATTTT
>-|TRBV7-6|TRBJ1-1|15|-
CASSLVPDGNTEAFF
TGTGCCAGCAGCTTAGTCCCGGACGGGAACACTGAAGCTTTCTTT
>few|TRBV29-1|TRBJ1-2|14|-
CSVEDKAPAYGYTF
TGCAGCGTTGAAGATAAGGCCCCGGCCTATGGCTACACCTTC
>-|TRBV20-1|TRBJ2-7|12|-
CSAPRQAYEQYF
TGCAGTGCCCCACGACAGGCCTACGAGCAGTACTTC
>many|TRBV20-1|TRBJ2-7|11|-
CSAAQLYEQYF
TGCAGTGCTGCACAGCTCTACGAGCAGTACTTC
>few|TRBV12-3/TRBV12-4|TRBJ2-7|16|TRBD2
CASSPGTGGGSYEQYF
TGTGCCAGCAGCCCTGGAACTGGGGGGGGCTCCTACGAGCAGTACTTC
>-|TRBV6-5|TRBJ1-6|14|-
CASSWDGRNSPLHF
TGTGCCAGCAGTTGGGACGGACGAAATTCACCCCTCCACTTT
>-|TRBV5-1|TRBJ2-3|16|TRBD2
CASSITSGRTADTQYF
TGCGCCAGCAGCATAACTAGCGGGAGGACGGCAGATACGCAGTATTTT
>few|TRBV21-1|TRBJ2-1|16|-
CASSTFPGQGGNEQFF
TGTGCCAGCAGCACATTTCCGGGACAGGGGGGAAATGAGCAGTTCTTC
>-|TRBV5-6|TRBJ2-2|13|-
CASSLGVVGELFF
TGTGCCAGCAGCTTGGGAGTAGTCGGGGAGCTGTTTTTT
>few|TRBV20-1|TRBJ2-3|15|TRBD2
CSARGTSGMTDTQYF
TGCAGTGCTCGGGGGACTAGCGGGATGACAGATACGCAGTATTTT
>-|TRBV12-3/TRBV12-4|TRBJ2-7|15|TRBD2
CASSPRSGGPYEQYF
TGTGCCAGCAGTCCGCGAAGCGGGGGGCCCTACGAGCAGTACTTC
>-|TRBV29-1|TRBJ2-7|13|-
CSVEVAGHYEQYF
TGCAGCGTTGAAGTCGCTGGGCACTACGAGCAGTACTTC
>-|TRBV12-3/TRBV12-4|TRBJ2-1|12|-
CASSYPLGEQFF
TGTGCCAGCAGCTATCCTTTAGGTGAGCAGTTCTTC
>-|TRBV20-1|TRBJ1-3|14|-
CSARPTVSGNTIYF
TGCAGTGCTAGACCGACAGTTTCTGGAAACACCATATATTTT
>-|TRBV4-3|TRBJ1-1|14|-
CASSQEGGGTEAFF
TGCGCCAGCAGCCAAGAAGGGGGAGGGACTGAAGCTTTCTTT
>many|TRBV20-1|TRBJ2-5|15|TRBD1
CSASDRVRGQETQYF
TGCAGTGCTAGCGACAGGGTTAGGGGGCAAGAGACCCAGTACTTC